The 15 T cell receptor beta chains listed next were all sequenced from one sample in a study of OX40 agonist ivuxolimab in advanced cancers. This table comes from immunoSEQ multiplex PCR, and its TCRdb copy is limited to in-frame clones, with some not included. The sample holds 45,000 or so clones, more than 70% seen once. This sample comprised CD4+ or CD8+ T cells sorted from blood, obtained in a trial of the OX40 agonist ivuxolimab. All receptors come from an adult with an advanced solid tumor such as melanoma, head and neck, liver or kidney cancer.

The rearrangement uses TRBV6-5 and TRBJ1-2; D call uncertain. CDR1 and CDR2 from the germline V gene are MNHEY and SVGAGI. This CDR3 region has 13 residues. The V gene lost 7 bases and the J gene lost 1 base, with 10 bases spanning the gap. In DNA form, the CDR3 reads TGTGCCAGCAATGCACGGGGTAACTATGGCTACACCTTC. Protein: CASNARGNYGYTF.

The V gene is TRBV5-1, the J gene TRBJ2-1, with TRBD2 matching 10 bases. In germline, CDR1 is SGHRS, CDR2 YFSETQ. This CDR3 is built from 16 residues. Trimming at V came to 2 bases and at J to 5 bases, leaving 7 bases not matched to a gene. CDR3 DNA sequence: TGCGCCAGCAGCTTCTCTAGCGGGAGTATGAACAATGAGCAGTTCTTC. Amino acid sequence: CASSFSSGSMNNEQFF.

The rearrangement uses TRBV4-3 and TRBJ2-6; tentatively, D is TRBD1 (6 bases). Germline-derived CDR1 and CDR2 are LGHNA and YSLEER. This CDR3 contains 16 residues. V lost 1 base to trimming and J lost 1 base, with 8 bases between them. The CDR3 sequence: CASSQVRGSGANVLTF. In nucleotides, the CDR3 is TGCGCCAGCAGCCAAGTAAGGGGGTCTGGGGCCAACGTCCTGACTTTC.

The rearrangement joins TRBV10-3 to TRBJ1-1; possible D gene TRBD1, 5 bases. From germline, CDR1 is ENHRY and CDR2 SYGVKD. The CDR3 loop spans 13 amino acids. With 6 bases removed from V and 5 bases from J, the gap between germline ends came to 13 bases. The CDR3 DNA is TGTGCCATCAGCGGGGACCCTACAACTGAAGCTTTCTTT. As protein: CAISGDPTTEAFF.

V is TRBV5-1 and J is TRBJ2-3; no clear D gene. CDR3 length: 14 residues. Germline loops: CDR1 SGHRS, CDR2 YFSETQ. The V end was cut by 0 bases, the J end by 6 bases, with 11 bases between. The CDR3, as DNA: TGCGCCAGCAGCTTGGTCCGTTCCATGGATACGCAGTATTTT. Its protein product is CASSLVRSMDTQYF. The full variable domain, in which reference TRBV5-1 and TRBJ2-3 provide the parts outside the CDR3, is KAGVTQTPRYLIKTRGQQVTLSCSPISGHRSVSWYQQTPGQGLQFLFEYFSETQRNKGNFPGRFSGRQFSNSRSEMNVSTLELGDSALYLCASSLVRSMDTQYFGPGTRLTVL.

The chain combines TRBV9 with TRBJ2-1; unclear D gene. The germline gives CDR1 SGDLS, CDR2 YYNGEE. The CDR3 is 14 residues long. V gave up 4 bases and J gave up 7 bases, with 15 bases separating them. The CDR3 protein is CASSLRQGWNEQFF. The CDR3 nucleotides read TGTGCCAGCAGCCTAAGACAAGGCTGGAATGAGCAGTTCTTC.

The rearrangement links TRBV7-9 to TRBJ2-2; D perhaps matches TRBD1 (5 bases). Germline CDR1 and CDR2: SEHNR and FQNEAQ (reference sequence). Between the trimmed V and J ends, which lost 5 bases and 7 bases, there was a span of 20 bases. CDR3 length equals 16 residues. CDR3 residues: CASSRRNRQKGGELFF. The CDR3 bases are TGTGCCAGCAGCAGGCGAAATCGACAGAAGGGCGGGGAGCTGTTTTTT.

This clone was seen just once. V is TRBV9 and J is TRBJ1-3; possibly TRBD1 for D (5 bases). The V gene lost 4 bases and the J gene lost 0 bases, with 8 bases spanning the gap. Germline values: CDR1 SGDLS, CDR2 YYNGEE. The CDR3 extends over 14 amino acids. The CDR3 region has the DNA TGTGCCAGCAGCCCCGACAGCTCTGGAAACACCATATATTTT. Translation: CASSPDSSGNTIYF.

The genes are TRBV11-2 and TRBJ2-2; the D gene is possibly TRBD1 (5 bases). Per the germline V gene, CDR1 is SGHAT and CDR2 is FQNNGV. The length of the CDR3 is 16 residues. V lost 3 bases to trimming and J lost 0 bases, with 11 bases between them. The CDR3 here is CASSFSEGANTGELFF. The CDR3 DNA reads as TGTGCCAGCAGCTTCTCGGAAGGGGCGAACACCGGGGAGCTGTTTTTT.

The rearrangement joins TRBV18 to TRBJ2-5; D call uncertain. The germline CDR1 and CDR2 sequences are KGHSH and LQKENI. The CDR3 extends over 13 amino acids. V was pared by 2 bases and J by 5 bases, with 9 bases between. The CDR3 DNA follows: TGTGCCAGCTCACCAGGAATCCGGGAGACCCAGTACTTC. This sequence encodes CASSPGIRETQYF.

This sequence joins TRBV29-1 and TRBJ2-5; 10 bases match TRBD2. CDR1 is SQVTM, CDR2 ANQGSEA, per germline. The CDR3 sequence is 14 residues long. With V trimmed by 5 bases and J by 4 bases, 7 bases remained unmatched. The CDR3 bases are TGCAGCGTTCCCGGGACTAGCGCCAGAGAGACCCAGTACTTC. It encodes CSVPGTSARETQYF.

This clone was seen more than once but under ten times. CDR3 DNA: TGTGCCAGCAGTTTGAGCGGGAGAATCCTATACGAGCAGTACTTC. Its protein product is CASSLSGRILYEQYF. The chain employs TRBV27 and TRBJ2-7, with 8 bases fitting TRBD2. CDR1 MNHEY and CDR2 SMNVEV come from the germline V gene (reference sequence). V shed 3 bases and J 4 bases; nucleotides not matched to a gene: 8. This CDR3 has 15 amino acids.

This sequence joins TRBV6-6 and TRBJ1-5; D not resolved. Trimming shortened V by 6 bases and J by 1 base, and 10 bases separated the two germline ends. Germline V gene sequence: CDR1 MNHNY, CDR2 SVGAGI (reference sequence). The CDR3 extends over 14 amino acids. CDR3 sequence (DNA): TGTGCCAGCAGCAGTCCCGCGAGCAATCAGCCCCAGCATTTT. Protein: CASSSPASNQPQHF.

The chain carries TRBV7-2 and TRBJ2-7; a weak D match, TRBD1 (6 bases). CDR1 is SGHTA, CDR2 FQGNSA, per germline. V was clipped by 5 bases and J by 5 bases, with 13 bases between them. This CDR3 spans 13 amino acids. The CDR3: CASSLNRVDEQYF. The CDR3 DNA reads TGTGCCAGCAGCCTGAACAGGGTTGACGAGCAGTACTTC.

The V and J genes are TRBV28 and TRBJ1-2; D unclear. The germline V gene encodes CDR1 MDHEN and CDR2 SYDVKM. The CDR3 spans 14 residues. The V end lost 5 bases, the J end lost 4 bases, and 14 bases lay between the germline ends. The CDR3 nucleotides are TGTGCCAGCAGTCCCCTTTTACCTCTCTATGGCTACACCTTC. Translated, it gives CASSPLLPLYGYTF.